The 4 T cell receptor beta chains in this list originate from one sample, sequenced in a study of response to subunit inactivated influenza vaccine. TCRdb itself ran the RT-PCR reads through MiXCR, one entry per CDR3 protein. The sample lists around 790,000 distinct CDR3 sequences, around 20% occurring once. The source material was PBMCs from blood, sampled approximately 5 days after vaccination. Receptors originate from a man over 45 who received an inactivated influenza vaccine.

This chain joins TRBV20-1 and TRBJ1-2; the match to TRBD1 covers 9 bases. CDR1 is DFQATT and CDR2 is SNEGSKA in the germline V gene (reference sequence). Trimming cost V 3 bases and J 6 bases; bases outside gene matches: 5. CDR3 length equals 13 residues. The CDR3 DNA follows: TGCAGTGCTAGGGAGACAGGGGGTCATGGCTACACCTTC. It codes for CSARETGGHGYTF.

The table lists this clonotype with many counts. The chain couples TRBV11-2 to TRBJ1-2, with D maybe TRBD1 (5 bases). Germline V gives CDR1 SGHAT, CDR2 FQNNGV. The CDR3 has 18 residues. The ends were cut back, 1 base at V and 6 bases at J, with 24 bases in the middle. In DNA, the CDR3 is TGTGCCAGCAGCTTAGTGGGCAGGGTAGGAACACCTTCTCATGGCTACACCTTC. Encoded protein: CASSLVGRVGTPSHGYTF.

The CDR3 sequence: CAISGNIGWELFF. DNA of the CDR3: TGTGCCATCAGTGGCAACATTGGCTGGGAGCTGTTTTTT. This chain joins TRBV10-3 and TRBJ2-2; D is unresolved. This CDR3 is built from 13 residues. With 4 bases removed from V and 9 bases from J, the gap between germline ends came to 12 bases. The germline V gene has CDR1 ENHRY and CDR2 SYGVKD.

The V and J genes are TRBV20-1 and TRBJ2-7, with 13 bases matching TRBD2. The CDR3 has 14 residues. After removal of 3 bases from V and 6 bases from J, the junction contained 5 bases not matched to a gene. CDR1 is DFQATT and CDR2 is SNEGSKA in the germline V gene (reference sequence). The CDR3 region is CSARDGLAGVEQYF. The CDR3 nucleotides read TGCAGTGCTAGGGACGGACTAGCGGGGGTCGAGCAGTACTTC.